These 14 T cell receptor beta chains originate from one sample sequenced in a study of blood T cell repertoires in COVID-19. Sequenced by immunoSEQ multiplex PCR; TCRdb stores in-frame clones only, minus some. The data contain some 150,000 clones, 80% to 90% of them singletons. Sequencing was carried out using peripheral blood. Receptors were obtained from a human donor with acute or convalescent COVID-19. The donor label of this sample is uncertain.

This chain uses TRBV2 with TRBJ2-1; 9 bases match TRBD2. The CDR3 contains 15 residues. Trimming removed 8 bases from V and 0 bases from J; junction bases left unmatched: 5. Germline V gives CDR1 SNHLY, CDR2 FYNNEI. CDR3: CASLAGSSSYNEQFF. DNA for the CDR3: TGTGCCAGCCTAGCGGGGTCCAGCTCCTACAATGAGCAGTTCTTC.

The genes are TRBV12-3 or TRBV12-4 and TRBJ1-1; 7 bases line up with TRBD1. V was pared by 4 bases and J by 7 bases, with 3 bases of the junction left unmatched. The length of the CDR3 is 12 residues. CDR3 protein: CASSWGTVEAFF. The CDR3 region has the DNA TGTGCCAGCAGTTGGGGGACAGTTGAAGCTTTCTTT.

The chain employs TRBV6-5 and TRBJ2-5, with D maybe TRBD1 (5 bases). V lost 9 bases to trimming and J lost 1 base, with 12 bases between them. Germline V gene lookup returns CDR1 MNHEY and CDR2 SVGAGI. The CDR3 length is 13 residues. The DNA of the CDR3 is TGTGCCAGTAGGCAGGGAACCCAAGAGACCCAGTACTTC. Encoded protein: CASRQGTQETQYF.

V usage is TRBV19 and J usage is TRBJ2-1; 7 nucleotides line up with TRBD1. CDR1 is LNHDA, CDR2 SQIVND, per germline (reference sequence). The CDR3 spans 15 residues. The V and J ends lost 7 bases and 4 bases, in that order; junction bases with no gene match: 10. CDR3 sequence reads: CASTSPNRGYNEQFF. For the CDR3, the DNA is TGTGCCAGTACCTCCCCGAACAGGGGATACAATGAGCAGTTCTTC.

This clone has a single count. The chain combines TRBV9 with TRBJ2-2; D not certain. CDR3 size: 14 residues. Germline V CDR1 and CDR2: SGDLS, YYNGEE. Between the trimmed V and J ends, which lost 4 bases and 7 bases, there was a span of 14 bases. The CDR3 DNA follows: TGTGCCAGCAGCCCCTCGCGAGCCGGCGGGGAGCTGTTTTTT. Its protein is CASSPSRAGGELFF.

The chain employs TRBV14 and TRBJ1-6; TRBD1 might be the D (6 bases). The length of the CDR3 is 15 residues. V was cut by 6 bases and J by 5 bases, with 14 bases left in between. Germline CDR1 SGHDN, CDR2 FVKESK. The CDR3 DNA sequence: TGTGCCAGCAGAACCTGCAGGGGAAATAATTCACCCCTCCACTTT. The encoded protein is CASRTCRGNNSPLHF.

The CDR3 spells CASSLGPTGPQHF. DNA of the CDR3: TGTGCCAGCAGCTTAGGACCGACTGGGCCCCAGCATTTT. The chain joins TRBV7-9 to TRBJ1-5; D uncertain. V lost 1 base, J lost 9 bases, and 10 bases lay in between. Per germline, CDR1 SEHNR and CDR2 FQNEAQ (reference sequence). There are 13 residues in the CDR3.

This clone was counted a single time. This chain joins TRBV5-1 and TRBJ1-2; 11 nucleotides agree with TRBD1. This CDR3 is built from 13 residues. With 3 bases clipped from V and 8 bases from J, the junction kept 3 bases outside the gene matches. CDR1 SGHRS and CDR2 YFSETQ come from the germline V gene. Here the CDR3 reads CASSWGQGEGYTF. In DNA, the CDR3 is TGCGCCAGCAGCTGGGGACAGGGGGAAGGCTACACCTTC.

The chain combines TRBV6-1 with TRBJ1-2; 8 bases align to TRBD1. This CDR3 is 14 amino acids long. CDR1 and CDR2 (germline): MNHNS, SASEGT. V shed 3 bases and J 4 bases; nucleotides not matched to a gene: 4. The CDR3: CASSETGAIYGYTF. The CDR3, as DNA: TGTGCCAGCAGTGAGACAGGGGCAATCTATGGCTACACCTTC.

This sequence joins TRBV4-1 and TRBJ1-2; 7 positions match TRBD1. The V segment lost 4 bases and the J segment 6 bases; nucleotides outside the gene matches: 8. The length of the CDR3 is 14 residues. Germline V gives CDR1 MGHRA, CDR2 YSYEKL. CDR3 bases: TGCGCCAGCAGCCCGCCTAGGACAGGTCATGGCTACACCTTC. This sequence encodes CASSPPRTGHGYTF.

This chain uses TRBV10-1 with TRBJ1-1; D gene uncertain. Trimming removed 1 base at V and 1 base at J, with 4 bases between. Germline CDR1 reads WNHNN; CDR2 reads SYGVQD (reference sequence). This CDR3 has 13 amino acids. The CDR3 here is CASSEWQNTEAFF. The DNA of the CDR3 is TGCGCCAGCAGTGAGTGGCAGAACACTGAAGCTTTCTTT.

The rearrangement joins TRBV27 to TRBJ1-5, with D possibly being TRBD1 (6 bases). CDR1 and CDR2 (germline): MNHEY, SMNVEV (reference sequence). V was cut by 2 bases and J by 7 bases, with 12 bases left in between. This CDR3 is built from 14 residues. Here the CDR3 DNA reads TGTGCCAGCAGTTTAGCGGTGGGGGCGCAGCCCCAGCATTTT. Protein product: CASSLAVGAQPQHF.

The CDR3, as DNA: TGTGCCACCTCGGGACAGGGGCCCTTAAGCAATCAGCCCCAGCATTTT. Its translation: CATSGQGPLSNQPQHF. The chain recombines TRBV15 with TRBJ1-5, with 10 positions matching TRBD1. V shed 8 bases, J shed 1 base, and the junction held 8 bases outside the gene matches. This CDR3 contains 16 residues. In germline, CDR1 is LNHNV, CDR2 YYDKDF (reference sequence).

This clone has just one count. The genes are TRBV5-1 and TRBJ2-1; weak D call: TRBD2 (5 bases). Trimming left V 5 bases short and J 10 bases short, with 19 bases between. CDR1 is SGHRS and CDR2 is YFSETQ in the germline V gene. The CDR3 loop spans 14 amino acids. CDR3 DNA sequence: TGCGCCAGCAGTTGGACGGGAACGGAGTCGGAGCAGTTCTTC. This sequence encodes CASSWTGTESEQFF.